The 6 T cell receptor beta chains reported below all come from one sample, sequenced in a study of blood T cells in healthy people across ages. A second PCR, run for roughly 7 to 12 cycles, used a sample-barcoded 5' primer plus a J-beta primer mix. TCRdb passed the 5' RACE reads through MiXCR, listing each CDR3 protein once. The profile shows around 1.5 million distinct CDR3 sequences, roughly 32% of them singletons. Input material: blood. These receptors originate from a woman aged 25 to 45 in good health.

The V call is TRBV13, the J call TRBJ2-3; D perhaps matches TRBD2 (5 bases). Germline V gene lookup returns CDR1 PRHDT and CDR2 FYEKMQ (reference sequence). Between the trimmed V and J ends, which lost 3 bases and 0 bases, there was a span of 13 bases. There are 16 residues in the CDR3. CDR3 amino acids: CASSFPRAISTDTQYF. The CDR3 DNA reads as TGTGCCAGCAGCTTCCCGAGGGCTATTAGCACAGATACGCAGTATTTT.

This chain uses TRBV29-1 with TRBJ2-2; D remains unclear. Germline CDR1 and CDR2: SQVTM and ANQGSEA. V was clipped by 4 bases and J by 2 bases, with 5 bases between them. The CDR3 extends over 12 amino acids. In DNA form, the CDR3 reads TGCAGCGTTGTAGGTAACACCGGGGAGCTGTTTTTT. The encoded protein is CSVVGNTGELFF.

A few counts support this clonotype. Sequence at one end of the junction differs from germline and may be a read error. V is TRBV6-2 or TRBV6-3 and J is TRBJ2-7, with 7 nucleotides matching TRBD1. Germline V gene data show CDR1 as MNHEY and CDR2 as SVGEGT. The CDR3 totals 14 residues. CDR3 nucleotide sequence: TGTGCCAGCAGTTGGACAGGACGCACCTATGAGCAGTACTTC. Amino acids: CASSWTGRTYEQYF.

The chain links TRBV19 to TRBJ2-2, with D perhaps TRBD1 (5 bases). The CDR3 is made up of 14 amino acids. From germline, CDR1 is LNHDA and CDR2 SQIVND (reference sequence). Between the trimmed V and J ends, which lost 0 bases and 4 bases, there was a span of 6 bases. As DNA, the CDR3 is TGTGCCAGTAGTATAGATCAGGGCACCGGGGAGCTGTTTTTT. Translated, it gives CASSIDQGTGELFF.

This clonotype was counted a few times. V and J are TRBV10-3 and TRBJ2-1; D gene ambiguous. Between the trimmed V and J ends, which lost 3 bases and 10 bases, there was a span of 7 bases. Germline lookup yields CDR1 ENHRY and CDR2 SYGVKD. The CDR3 contains 11 residues. CDR3 sequence reads: CAISEPYEQFF. The CDR3 region has the DNA TGTGCCATCAGTGAACCATACGAGCAGTTCTTC.

The chain has TRBV5-6 and TRBJ2-3; 8 bases line up with TRBD2. V shed 1 base and J 5 bases; nucleotides not matched to a gene: 9. The CDR3 has 16 residues. CDR1 and CDR2 from the germline V gene are SGHDT and YYEEEE. DNA of the CDR3: TGTGCCAGCAGCTTGATTACTTCGGGAGGGGAAGATACGCAGTATTTT. This gives the protein CASSLITSGGEDTQYF.